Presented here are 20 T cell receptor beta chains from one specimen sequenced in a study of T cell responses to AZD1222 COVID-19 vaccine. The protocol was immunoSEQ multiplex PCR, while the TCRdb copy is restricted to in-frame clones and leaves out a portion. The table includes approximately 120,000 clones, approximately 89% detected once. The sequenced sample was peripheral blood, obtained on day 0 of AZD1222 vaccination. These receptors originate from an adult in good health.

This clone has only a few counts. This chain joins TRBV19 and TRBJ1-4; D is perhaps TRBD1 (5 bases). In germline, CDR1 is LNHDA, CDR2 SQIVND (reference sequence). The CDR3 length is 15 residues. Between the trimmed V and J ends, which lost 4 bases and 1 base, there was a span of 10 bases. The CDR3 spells CASSRTKKTNEKLFF. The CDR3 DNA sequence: TGTGCCAGTAGTAGGACAAAAAAAACTAATGAAAAACTGTTTTTT.

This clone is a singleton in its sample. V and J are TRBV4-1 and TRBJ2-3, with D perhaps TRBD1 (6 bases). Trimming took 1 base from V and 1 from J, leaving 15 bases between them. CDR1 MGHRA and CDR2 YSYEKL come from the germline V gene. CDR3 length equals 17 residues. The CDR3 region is CASSQGAGAGGTDTQYF. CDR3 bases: TGCGCCAGCAGCCAAGGGGCAGGGGCAGGCGGCACAGATACGCAGTATTTT.

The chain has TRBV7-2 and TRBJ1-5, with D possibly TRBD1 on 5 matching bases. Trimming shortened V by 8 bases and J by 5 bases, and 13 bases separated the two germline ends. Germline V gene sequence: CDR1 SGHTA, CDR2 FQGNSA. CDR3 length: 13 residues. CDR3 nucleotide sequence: TGTGCCAGCGCGGGGGGATTTTATCAGCCCCAGCATTTT. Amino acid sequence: CASAGGFYQPQHF.

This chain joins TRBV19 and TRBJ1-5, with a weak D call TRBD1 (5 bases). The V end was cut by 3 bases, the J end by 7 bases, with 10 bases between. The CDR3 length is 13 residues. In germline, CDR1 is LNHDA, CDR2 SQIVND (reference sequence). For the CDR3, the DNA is TGTGCCAGTAGTATTTTGGGGCTCCAGCCCCAGCATTTT. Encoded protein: CASSILGLQPQHF.

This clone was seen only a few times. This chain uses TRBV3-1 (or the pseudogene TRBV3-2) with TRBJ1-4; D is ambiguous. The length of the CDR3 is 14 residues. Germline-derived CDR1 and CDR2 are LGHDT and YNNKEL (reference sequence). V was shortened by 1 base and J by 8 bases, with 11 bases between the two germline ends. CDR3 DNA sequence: TGTGCCAGCAGCCAAGTTACGGGTATGGAAAAACTGTTTTTT. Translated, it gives CASSQVTGMEKLFF.

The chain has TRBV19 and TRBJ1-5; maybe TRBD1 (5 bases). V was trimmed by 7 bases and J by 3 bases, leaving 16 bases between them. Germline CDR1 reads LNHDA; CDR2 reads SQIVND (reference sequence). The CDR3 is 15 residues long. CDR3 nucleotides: TGTGCCAGTACCTTCGGGGGGTCGTACAATCAGCCCCAGCATTTT. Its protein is CASTFGGSYNQPQHF.

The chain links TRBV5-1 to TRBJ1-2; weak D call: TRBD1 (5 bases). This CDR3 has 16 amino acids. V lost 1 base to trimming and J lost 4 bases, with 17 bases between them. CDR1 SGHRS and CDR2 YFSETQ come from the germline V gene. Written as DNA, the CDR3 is TGCGCCAGCAGCTTGTTGGGGACCCAACAAATCTATGGCTACACCTTC. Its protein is CASSLLGTQQIYGYTF.

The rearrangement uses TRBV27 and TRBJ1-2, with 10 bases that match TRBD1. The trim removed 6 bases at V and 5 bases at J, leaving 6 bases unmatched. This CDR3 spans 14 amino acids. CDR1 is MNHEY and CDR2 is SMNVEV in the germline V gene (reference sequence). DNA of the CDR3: TGTGCCAGCAGCCGGACGGACAGGGGGTATGGCTACACCTTC. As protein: CASSRTDRGYGYTF.

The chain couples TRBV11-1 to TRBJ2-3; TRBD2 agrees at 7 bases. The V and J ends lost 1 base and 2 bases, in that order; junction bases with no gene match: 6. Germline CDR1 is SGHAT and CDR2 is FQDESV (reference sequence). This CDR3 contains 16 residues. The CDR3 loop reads CASSLVLAGDTDTQYF. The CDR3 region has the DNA TGTGCCAGCAGCTTAGTTCTGGCGGGGGACACAGATACGCAGTATTTT.

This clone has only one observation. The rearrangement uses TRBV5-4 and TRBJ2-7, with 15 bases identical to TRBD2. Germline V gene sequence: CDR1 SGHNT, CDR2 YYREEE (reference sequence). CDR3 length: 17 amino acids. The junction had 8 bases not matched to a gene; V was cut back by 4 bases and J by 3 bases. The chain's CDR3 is CASSRTSGGVLDYEQYF. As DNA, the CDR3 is TGTGCCAGCAGCCGGACTAGCGGGGGGGTTCTCGACTACGAGCAGTACTTC.

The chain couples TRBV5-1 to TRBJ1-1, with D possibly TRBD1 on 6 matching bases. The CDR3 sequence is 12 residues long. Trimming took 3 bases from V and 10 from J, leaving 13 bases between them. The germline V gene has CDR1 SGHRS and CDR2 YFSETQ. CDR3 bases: TGCGCCAGCAGCTCGGACAGCCGAGGAGCTTTCTTT. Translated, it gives CASSSDSRGAFF.

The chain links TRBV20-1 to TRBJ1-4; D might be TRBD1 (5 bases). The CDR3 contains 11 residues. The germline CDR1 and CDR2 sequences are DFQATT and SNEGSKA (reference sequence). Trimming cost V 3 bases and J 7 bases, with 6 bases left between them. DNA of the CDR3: TGCAGTGCTAGGGACATTGAAAAACTGTTTTTT. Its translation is CSARDIEKLFF.

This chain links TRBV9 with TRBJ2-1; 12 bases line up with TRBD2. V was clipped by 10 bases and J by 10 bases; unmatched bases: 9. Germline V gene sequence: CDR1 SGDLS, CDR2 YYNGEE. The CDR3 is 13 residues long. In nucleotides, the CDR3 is TGTGCCTCAGGGACTAGCGGGCCCAGGGAGCAGTTCTTC. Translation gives CASGTSGPREQFF.

The CDR3 nucleotides read TGCGCCAGCAGCTTAGCCCCTCCGGGACAGGGCTTTAAGAATGAAAAACTGTTTTTT. Encoded protein: CASSLAPPGQGFKNEKLFF. The rearrangement uses TRBV5-1 and TRBJ1-4; 9 nucleotides align to TRBD1. Germline trimming cut 2 bases from V and 5 bases from J; bases unmatched to any gene: 16. This CDR3 contains 19 residues. Germline CDR1 is SGHRS and CDR2 is YFSETQ.

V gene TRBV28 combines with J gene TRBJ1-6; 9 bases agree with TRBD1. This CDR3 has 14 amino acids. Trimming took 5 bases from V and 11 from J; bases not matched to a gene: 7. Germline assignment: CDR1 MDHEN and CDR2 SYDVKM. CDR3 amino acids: CASSPGTGWAPLHF. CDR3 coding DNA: TGTGCCAGCAGTCCCGGGACAGGGTGGGCACCCCTCCACTTT.

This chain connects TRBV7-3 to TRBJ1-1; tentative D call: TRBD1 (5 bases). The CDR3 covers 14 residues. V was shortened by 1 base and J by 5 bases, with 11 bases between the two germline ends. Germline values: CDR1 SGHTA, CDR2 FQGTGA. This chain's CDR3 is CASSLSGGRTEAFF. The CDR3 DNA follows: TGTGCCAGCAGCTTAAGTGGGGGTAGGACTGAAGCTTTCTTT.

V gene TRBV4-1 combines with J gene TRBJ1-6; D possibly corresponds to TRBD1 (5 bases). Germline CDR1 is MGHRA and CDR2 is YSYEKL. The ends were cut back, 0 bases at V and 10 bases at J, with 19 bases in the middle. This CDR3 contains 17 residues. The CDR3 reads CASSQEGHVRGDSPLHF. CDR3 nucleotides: TGCGCCAGCAGCCAAGAGGGGCATGTTAGAGGGGACTCACCCCTCCACTTT.

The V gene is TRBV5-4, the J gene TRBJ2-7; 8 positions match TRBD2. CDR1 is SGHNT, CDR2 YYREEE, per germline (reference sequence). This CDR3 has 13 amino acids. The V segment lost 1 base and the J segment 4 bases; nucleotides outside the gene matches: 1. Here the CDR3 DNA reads TGTGCCAGCAGCTTGAGCGGGGGTTACGAGCAGTACTTC. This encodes CASSLSGGYEQYF.

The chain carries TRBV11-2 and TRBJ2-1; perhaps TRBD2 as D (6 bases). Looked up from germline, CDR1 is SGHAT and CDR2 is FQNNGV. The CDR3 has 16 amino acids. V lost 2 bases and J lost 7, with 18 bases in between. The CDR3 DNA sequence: TGTGCCAGCAGCTTACTCCCTCGCGGGGAGTCGAATGAGCAGTTCTTC. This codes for CASSLLPRGESNEQFF.

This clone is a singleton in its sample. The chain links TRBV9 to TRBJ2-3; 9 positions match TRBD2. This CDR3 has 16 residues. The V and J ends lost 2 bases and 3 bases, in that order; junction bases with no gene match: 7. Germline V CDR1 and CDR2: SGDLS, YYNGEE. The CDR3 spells CASSVSGGGGTDTQYF. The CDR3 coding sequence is TGTGCCAGCAGCGTCTCGGGCGGGGGGGGAACAGATACGCAGTATTTT.